Ten or more counts support the clone carrying this TCR beta chain. Amplification of ligated cDNA took four PCR rounds with SP2 and nested alpha and beta constant primers. In TCRdb, the UMI-ligation and nested PCR reads were re-called with MiXCR into one record per CDR3 protein. The table has about 37,000 distinct CDR3 sequences, roughly 11% seen once; the top ten hold roughly 3.9%. The sample originates from a study of naive and memory T cell subsets. Treatment in this sample: skin biopsy from PPD injection site in Mantoux-positive individual. TCR cDNA received a 3' ligated oligonucleotide that carried a UMI. Biopsied sites were PPD injections in people with a positive Mantoux test. The CDR3 extends over 14 amino acids. Germline values: CDR1 SGHVT, CDR2 SQSDAQ. V shed 8 bases and J shed 3 bases, with 16 bases lying between them.

The clonotype comes from an adult in good health. The source material was skin, sampled from a tuberculin skin test site. The gene calls are TRBV7-4 and TRBJ2-5, with a weak D call TRBD1 (5 bases). As DNA, the CDR3 is TGTGCCAGCCGACAGATTAATCGGGAAGAGACCCAGTACTTC. This gives the protein CASRQINREETQYF.